The 26 T cell receptor beta chains in this list originate from one sample, sequenced in a study of blood T cell repertoires in COVID-19. Only in-frame clones appear in the TCRdb table, and some are missing; sequencing was by immunoSEQ multiplex PCR. The table has about 140,000 clones, 88% seen once. Sequencing was carried out using peripheral blood. The origin of the receptors is a human donor with COVID-19, enrolled during active disease. The donor label of this sample is uncertain.

The V and J genes are TRBV6-5 and TRBJ1-1; D remains ambiguous. The CDR3 is 13 amino acids. CDR1 MNHEY and CDR2 SVGAGI come from the germline V gene. Trimming left V 6 bases short and J 5 bases short, with 13 bases between. The CDR3 loop reads CASRILGRTEAFF. CDR3 DNA sequence: TGTGCCAGCAGAATTTTGGGGAGGACTGAAGCTTTCTTT.

This chain uses TRBV5-1 with TRBJ2-1; a weak D match, TRBD2 (7 bases). CDR1 and CDR2 from the germline V gene are SGHRS and YFSETQ. V gave up 4 bases and J gave up 0 bases, with 14 bases separating them. CDR3 length: 16 residues. In nucleotides, the CDR3 is TGCGCCAGCAGCAGGTCGGGGGGCGTCTCCTACAATGAGCAGTTCTTC. Translated: CASSRSGGVSYNEQFF.

The chain combines TRBV25-1 with TRBJ1-2, with D perhaps TRBD1 (5 bases). Trimming stripped 6 bases from V and 4 bases from J, with 15 bases between. Germline loops: CDR1 MGHDK, CDR2 SYGVNS. There are 14 residues in the CDR3. As DNA, the CDR3 is TGTGCCAGCAGGAGAGAGGGACTGGGCTATGGCTACACCTTC. Translating gives CASRREGLGYGYTF.

V gene TRBV10-2 combines with J gene TRBJ2-7; D is possibly TRBD1 (5 bases). Trimming stripped 4 bases from V and 3 bases from J, with 10 bases between. The CDR3 spans 13 residues. Germline-derived CDR1 and CDR2 are WSHSY and SAAADI. Here the CDR3 reads CASSGRVIYEQYF. The CDR3 nucleotides read TGCGCCAGCAGTGGCAGGGTTATCTACGAGCAGTACTTC.

The chain joins TRBV11-2 to TRBJ1-3; 8 nucleotides line up with TRBD1. V lost 5 bases, J lost 4 bases, and 4 bases stayed unmatched. CDR1 and CDR2 (germline): SGHAT, FQNNGV. The CDR3 runs 14 residues. The CDR3 DNA reads TGTGCCAGCAGCCCTAGGACAGGGGGAAACACCATATATTTT. Amino acid sequence: CASSPRTGGNTIYF. The full variable domain, in which reference TRBV11-2 and TRBJ1-3 provide the parts outside the CDR3, is EAGVAQSPRYKIIEKRQSVAFWCNPISGHATLYWYQQILGQGPKLLIQFQNNGVVDDSQLPKDRFSAERLKGVDSTLKIQPAKLEDSAVYLCASSPRTGGNTIYFGEGSWLTVV.

The CDR3 sequence: CASSLEQGVRDGYTF. The CDR3 DNA is TGTGCCAGCAGCCTTGAACAGGGAGTCCGGGATGGCTACACCTTC. The chain combines TRBV11-2 with TRBJ1-2; possibly TRBD1 for D (6 bases). The CDR3 spans 15 residues. V lost 5 bases and J lost 6, with 19 bases in between. Germline V CDR1 and CDR2: SGHAT, FQNNGV.

The rearrangement joins TRBV7-9 to TRBJ2-5; possibly TRBD2 for D (5 bases). Germline V gives CDR1 SEHNR, CDR2 FQNEAQ (reference sequence). V was clipped by 5 bases and J by 12 bases, with 13 bases between them. This CDR3 is built from 11 residues. CDR3 region: CASSLGNGKYF. The CDR3 bases are TGTGCCAGCAGCCTGGGTAACGGGAAGTACTTC.

This sequence joins TRBV11-2 and TRBJ1-1; D is unresolved. Germline V gene data show CDR1 as SGHAT and CDR2 as FQNNGV. The CDR3 loop spans 14 amino acids. Deletions cut 5 bases from V and 5 bases from J, with 15 bases between. The CDR3: CASSQVDASTEAFF. CDR3 DNA sequence: TGTGCCAGCAGCCAAGTAGATGCGAGTACTGAAGCTTTCTTT.

This clone was observed a few times. The V call is TRBV3-1 (or the pseudogene TRBV3-2), the J call TRBJ1-6; 7 bases align to TRBD1. Germline CDR1 reads LGHDT; CDR2 reads YNNKEL (reference sequence). Unmatched junction bases numbered 3, after V lost 1 base and J lost 6 bases. The CDR3 is 15 amino acids. The CDR3 coding sequence is TGTGCCAGCAGCCAAGGGAGGGGGCTTAATTCACCCCTCCACTTT. Translating it yields CASSQGRGLNSPLHF.

The chain employs TRBV5-6 and TRBJ2-1, with unresolved D. This CDR3 has 14 residues. V was trimmed by 5 bases and J by 0 bases, leaving 9 bases between them. Germline V gene lookup returns CDR1 SGHDT and CDR2 YYEEEE. The CDR3 protein is CASSNTASYNEQFF. CDR3 nucleotide sequence: TGTGCCAGCAGTAACACAGCCTCCTACAATGAGCAGTTCTTC.

The chain links TRBV11-2 to TRBJ1-1, with D perhaps TRBD1 (6 bases). Germline CDR1 SGHAT, CDR2 FQNNGV. The CDR3 covers 12 residues. V was pared by 5 bases and J by 8 bases, with 12 bases between. The CDR3, as DNA: TGTGCCAGCAGCCGCGAGGGGACAGAAGCTTTCTTT. Translation gives CASSREGTEAFF.

The CDR3 DNA sequence: TGTGCCACCAGTGATGGGGACAGGGAGGAGGGCTACACCTTC. Amino acid sequence: CATSDGDREEGYTF. This chain joins TRBV24-1 and TRBJ1-2; TRBD1 aligns across 9 bases. Germline V gene sequence: CDR1 KGHDR, CDR2 SFDVKD. CDR3 length: 14 amino acids. V shed 3 bases and J 8 bases; nucleotides not matched to a gene: 6.

The chain couples TRBV5-1 to TRBJ1-6; no reliable D call. V shed 3 bases and J shed 3 bases, with 19 bases lying between them. There are 18 residues in the CDR3. Germline CDR1 and CDR2: SGHRS and YFSETQ. CDR3 in amino acids: CASSYIAGIGDYNSPLHF. CDR3 nucleotides: TGCGCCAGCAGCTACATCGCGGGGATTGGGGACTATAATTCACCCCTCCACTTT.

The sample holds a few counts of this clone. The CDR3 reads CASSQDLFQPQHF. The CDR3 DNA is TGTGCCAGCAGCCAAGACCTATTTCAGCCCCAGCATTTT. V usage is TRBV4-2 and J usage is TRBJ1-5, with no clear D. Germline V gene lookup returns CDR1 LGHNA and CDR2 YNFKEQ. The length of the CDR3 is 13 residues. V lost 0 bases and J lost 6, with 6 bases in between.

A remark on this clone: One end of the junction varies from germline; a read error may be responsible. The chain is built from TRBV6-6 and TRBJ1-5; TRBD1 matches at 9 bases. CDR1 is MNHNY, CDR2 SVGAGI, per germline (reference sequence). The CDR3 spans 15 residues. For the CDR3, the DNA is TGTGCCAGCAGTCCACCGGGACAGGGCAAGCAGCCCCAGCATTTT. Protein sequence: CASSPPGQGKQPQHF.

This clone was observed a single time. The chain links TRBV5-1 to TRBJ2-3, with 12 positions matching TRBD2. With V trimmed by 3 bases and J by 8 bases, 4 bases remained unmatched. The V gene's germline CDR1 is SGHRS and CDR2 YFSETQ. This CDR3 comprises 14 residues. For the CDR3, the DNA is TGCGCCAGCAGCTCCCTAGCGGGAGGGAGTACGCAGTATTTT. This codes for CASSSLAGGSTQYF.

The chain combines TRBV2 with TRBJ1-2; D is ambiguous. Germline V CDR1 and CDR2: SNHLY, FYNNEI. Trimming pared 7 bases from V and 8 bases from J, leaving 14 bases between. CDR3 length: 12 residues. The CDR3 sequence: CASTQVGVGYTF. For the CDR3, the DNA is TGTGCCAGCACTCAGGTCGGGGTCGGCTACACCTTC.

CDR3 DNA sequence: TGTGCCAGCAGTAGGGGCCCTAACACTGAAGCTTTCTTT. Its protein product is CASSRGPNTEAFF. The chain joins TRBV6-5 to TRBJ1-1; tentatively, D is TRBD1 (5 bases). CDR1 is MNHEY and CDR2 is SVGAGI in the germline V gene. This CDR3 region has 13 residues. Trimming pared 5 bases from V and 2 bases from J, leaving 9 bases between.

The chain carries TRBV6-5 and TRBJ1-2, with 9 bases fitting TRBD1. The CDR3 spans 14 residues. With V trimmed by 7 bases and J by 4 bases, 7 bases remained unmatched. Germline CDR1 reads MNHEY; CDR2 reads SVGAGI. The CDR3 is CASNAGTGIYGYTF. Written as DNA, the CDR3 is TGTGCCAGCAACGCCGGGACAGGGATCTATGGCTACACCTTC.

The gene calls are TRBV6-2 or TRBV6-3 and TRBJ1-5; no firm D call. Germline CDR1 is MNHEY and CDR2 is SVGEGT. V was trimmed by 5 bases and J by 3 bases, leaving 11 bases between them. CDR3 size: 14 residues. The CDR3 loop is CASSPGSHNQPQHF. The CDR3, as DNA: TGTGCCAGCAGTCCGGGGTCGCACAATCAGCCCCAGCATTTT.

The rearrangement joins TRBV6-5 to TRBJ1-5; D gene ambiguous. With 4 bases removed from V and 3 bases from J, the gap between germline ends came to 7 bases. CDR1 is MNHEY and CDR2 is SVGAGI in the germline V gene. The CDR3 is 13 amino acids. Written as DNA, the CDR3 is TGTGCCAGCAGTTCGCAGATCAATCAGCCCCAGCATTTT. This encodes CASSSQINQPQHF.

The CDR3, as DNA: TGTGCCATCAGTGAGGCGGACCAAGAGACCCAGTACTTC. Translated, it gives CAISEADQETQYF. The chain joins TRBV10-3 to TRBJ2-5; D remains ambiguous. Trimming cost V 2 bases and J 0 bases, with 4 bases left between them. Germline CDR1 and CDR2: ENHRY and SYGVKD. CDR3 length: 13 amino acids.

The chain couples TRBV21-1 to TRBJ1-6. TRBV21-1 is annotated as a pseudogene. CDR3 length: 15 residues. CDR3 DNA: TGTGCCAGCGACAACCTCCGGGGGGCTAATTCACCCCTCCACTTT. Its protein product is CASDNLRGANSPLHF.

V usage is TRBV19 and J usage is TRBJ1-5, with D maybe TRBD1 (5 bases). V was cut by 7 bases and J by 2 bases, with 15 bases left in between. The CDR3 contains 15 residues. Germline assignment: CDR1 LNHDA and CDR2 SQIVND (reference sequence). CDR3 nucleotides: TGTGCCAGTATCCCTCAGGGTAGAGGCAATCAGCCCCAGCATTTT. Translated: CASIPQGRGNQPQHF.

The chain has TRBV12-5 and TRBJ2-6; possible D gene TRBD1, 5 bases. CDR1 LGHNT and CDR2 FRNRAP come from the germline V gene. V was shortened by 3 bases and J by 2 bases, with 11 bases between the two germline ends. The CDR3 extends over 16 amino acids. The CDR3 DNA follows: TGTGCTAGTGGTTTCTCGGAAGGGGCTGGGGCCAACGTCCTGACTTTC. Translating gives CASGFSEGAGANVLTF.

Concerning this clone: In the same sample, other DNA sequences code for this CDR3. CDR3 protein: CSVGQRNTEAFF. As DNA, the CDR3 is TGCAGCGTGGGACAGCGGAACACTGAAGCTTTCTTT. The rearrangement joins TRBV29-1 to TRBJ1-1; 7 positions match TRBD1. Germline CDR1 reads SQVTM; CDR2 reads ANQGSEA. CDR3 length: 12 amino acids. The trim removed 6 bases at V and 1 base at J, leaving 2 bases unmatched.